The rows below give T cell receptor beta chains drawn from one sample of a study of T-cell memory formation after mild COVID-19. TCRdb recomputed calls from the 5' RACE reads with MiXCR, one row per CDR3 protein. The sample lists fewer than 350,000 distinct CDR3 sequences; 7% to 10% were seen once. The specimen was PBMCs or a T cell subset sorted from them (not recorded which). These receptors originate from a man younger than 35 who had mild COVID-19 (a few samples of this study predate the infection). Cell type and time point are not known. CDR3s include the opening cysteine and the closing phenylalanine or tryptophan. The D gene is left open where the match is weak. Size values are once, few and many counts, or a class for expanded clones, and some rows have none.

V: TRBV11-2; length: 14; J: TRBJ1-5; D: .; size: many; DNA: TGTGCCAGCAGTATCCGACAATACGATCAGCCCCAGCATTTT; CDR3: CASSIRQYDQPQHF
V: TRBV6-2/TRBV6-3; length: 15; J: TRBJ2-5; D: .; size: many; DNA: TGTGCCAGCAGTTACCCCCGGTGGCTAGCGGAGACCCAGTACTTC; CDR3: CASSYPRWLAETQYF
V: TRBV6-5; length: 16; J: TRBJ2-2; D: .; size: few; DNA: TGTGCCAGCAGTTGGGGGACTCCTGCCGACACCGGGGAGCTGTTTTTT; CDR3: CASSWGTPADTGELFF
V: TRBV18; length: 14; J: TRBJ1-2; D: .; size: .; DNA: TGTGCCAGCTCACCACCGACAGGTTTGGTTGGCTACACCTTC; CDR3: CASSPPTGLVGYTF
V: TRBV12-3/TRBV12-4; length: 13; J: TRBJ1-2; D: .; size: many; DNA: TGTGCCAGCAGTTTCACTGGGGGGTATGGCTACACCTTC; CDR3: CASSFTGGYGYTF
V: TRBV5-4; length: 15; J: TRBJ1-4; D: .; size: .; DNA: TGTGCCAGCAGCAGAAAAGGGGATAGGGACGAAAAACTGTTTTTT; CDR3: CASSRKGDRDEKLFF
V: TRBV27; length: 14; J: TRBJ1-1; D: .; size: few; DNA: TGTGCCAGCAGTTTTCAGAGATGGAACACTGAAGCTTTCTTT; CDR3: CASSFQRWNTEAFF
V: TRBV7-6; length: 14; J: TRBJ1-2; D: .; size: many; DNA: TGTGCCAGCAGCTTAGGGCCAGGGGACTATGGCTACACCTTC; CDR3: CASSLGPGDYGYTF
V: TRBV9; length: 14; J: TRBJ1-2; D: .; size: .; DNA: TGTGCCAGCAGCGTTGACGGGGGCCCCTTAGGCTACACCTTC; CDR3: CASSVDGGPLGYTF
V: TRBV6-2/TRBV6-3; length: 13; J: TRBJ2-7; D: .; size: few; DNA: TGTGCCAGCAGTTACAACAGACTAGACGAGCAGTACTTC; CDR3: CASSYNRLDEQYF
V: TRBV29-1; length: 14; J: TRBJ1-1; D: .; size: few; DNA: TGCAGCGCGCGCGGGCAGGTCGAACGGACTGAAGCTTTCTTT; CDR3: CSARGQVERTEAFF
V: TRBV7-9; length: 16; J: TRBJ1-2; D: .; size: .; DNA: TGTGCCAGCAGCTCCCATGAGGTGTCAGGGACGATTGGCTACACCTTC; CDR3: CASSSHEVSGTIGYTF
V: TRBV18; length: 13; J: TRBJ2-1; D: TRBD1; size: few; DNA: TGTGCCAGCTCCCCGGACACAGGGGGCGTCGGCTTCTTC; CDR3: CASSPDTGGVGFF
V: TRBV7-9; length: 13; J: TRBJ1-2; D: TRBD1; size: .; DNA: TGTGCCAGCAGCTCCTCCGGGACAGGGCGCCAAACCTTC; CDR3: CASSSSGTGRQTF
V: TRBV5-1; length: 14; J: TRBJ2-7; D: TRBD1; size: many; DNA: TGCGCCAGCAGCTTGGGGGGACAGGTCTACGAGCAGTACTTC; CDR3: CASSLGGQVYEQYF
V: TRBV3-1; length: 16; J: TRBJ2-2; D: TRBD2; size: many; DNA: TGTGCCAGCAGCCGACTAGCGGGGGGGAGCACCGGGGAGCTGTTTTTT; CDR3: CASSRLAGGSTGELFF
V: TRBV7-8; length: 14; J: TRBJ2-7; D: .; size: .; DNA: TGTGCCAGCAGCCAAGGAGGACAGTCCGTCGAGCAGTACTTC; CDR3: CASSQGGQSVEQYF
V: TRBV4-1; length: 20; J: TRBJ2-1; D: TRBD2; size: few; DNA: TGCGCCAGCAGCCAAGATCCCCCACTAGCGGGGGTTGGGTCCTACAATGAGCAGTTCTTC; CDR3: CASSQDPPLAGVGSYNEQFF
V: TRBV5-4; length: 15; J: TRBJ2-5; D: .; size: few; DNA: TGTGCCAGCAGCCCAGAGGGAGGAGCGGGTCGGACCCAGTACTTC; CDR3: CASSPEGGAGRTQYF
V: TRBV12-3/TRBV12-4; length: 13; J: TRBJ1-1; D: .; size: .; DNA: TGTGCCAGCAGCGCAGGGCCAACAACTGAAGCTTTCTTT; CDR3: CASSAGPTTEAFF
V: TRBV18; length: 15; J: TRBJ2-1; D: .; size: once; DNA: TGTGCCAGCTCAGAAAAAATTGGGGGCTACAATGAGCAGTTCTTC; CDR3: CASSEKIGGYNEQFF
V: TRBV23-1; length: 11; J: TRBJ2-3; D: .; size: .; DNA: TGCGCCAGCACCTTGCCACATACGCAGTATTTT; CDR3: CASTLPHTQYF
V: TRBV15; length: 14; J: TRBJ1-4; D: TRBD1; size: few; DNA: TGTGCCACCAGCAGTGAGGGGGCTGTTGAAAAACTGTTTTTT; CDR3: CATSSEGAVEKLFF
V: TRBV2; length: 13; J: TRBJ2-3; D: TRBD2; size: .; DNA: TGTGCCAGCAGTCGGGACTACACAGATACGCAGTATTTT; CDR3: CASSRDYTDTQYF
V: TRBV3-1; length: 16; J: TRBJ1-5; D: .; size: many; DNA: TGTGCCAGCAGCCAATCCTCCGGGTCTCGAAATAAGCCCCAGCATTTT; CDR3: CASSQSSGSRNKPQHF
V: TRBV29-1; length: 14; J: TRBJ2-7; D: .; size: .; DNA: TGCAGCGTTGCTCCATCGACAGGAGAAATTGAGCAGTACTTC; CDR3: CSVAPSTGEIEQYF
V: TRBV7-3; length: 16; J: TRBJ2-2; D: .; size: .; DNA: TGTGCCAGCAGCTTAACTCCTAGGGTTAGCACCGGGGAGCTGTTTTTT; CDR3: CASSLTPRVSTGELFF
V: TRBV5-1; length: 13; J: TRBJ1-5; D: .; size: few; DNA: TGCGCCAGCAGCTTCCAGGAGGGGCAGCCCCAGCATTTT; CDR3: CASSFQEGQPQHF
V: TRBV5-1; length: 16; J: TRBJ2-1; D: .; size: many; DNA: TGCGCCAGCAGCTTCTTGCCCACGAGCTCCTACAATGAGCAGTTCTTC; CDR3: CASSFLPTSSYNEQFF
V: TRBV4-2; length: 14; J: TRBJ2-2; D: TRBD1; size: few; DNA: TGTGCCAGCAGCCGAGACAGGGTCACCGGGGAGCTGTTTTTT; CDR3: CASSRDRVTGELFF
V: TRBV5-1; length: 15; J: TRBJ2-1; D: TRBD2; size: .; DNA: TGCGCCAGCAGCTCTTCTAGCGGGGGGGCCAATGAGCAGTTCTTC; CDR3: CASSSSSGGANEQFF
V: TRBV6-2/TRBV6-3; length: 16; J: TRBJ1-1; D: .; size: .; DNA: TGTGCCAGCACCTCCCAGGGGATGGTTAGGGACACTGAAGCTTTCTTT; CDR3: CASTSQGMVRDTEAFF